This T cell receptor beta chain was documented in a study of spatial heterogeneity in lung cancer. This clonotype was picked up many times. No antigen is known for it. Notes on the study in general: Within tumors, counts of expanded alpha and beta TCRs tracked tumor mutation counts.

Using its own MiXCR run on the 5' RACE reads, TCRdb lists one record per CDR3 protein. In the table there are 8,500 to 13,000 distinct CDR3 sequences, about 13% of which are singletons. The germline CDR1 and CDR2 sequences are LGHDT and YNNKEL (reference sequence). The V end was cut by 6 bases, the J end by 0 bases, with 15 bases between. The CDR3 runs to 17 residues. Time point reported: sample taken at primary tumor resection. The origin of this receptor is a male donor with early-stage non-small cell lung cancer. The input for sequencing was lung tumor tissue, taken at surgery. The gene calls are TRBV3-1 and TRBJ1-6, with TRBD1 as a possible D gene (6 bases). CDR3 in DNA: TGTGCCAGCAGAGACGGACAGTTGAGCTCCTATAATTCACCCCTCCACTTT. This gives the protein CASRDGQLSSYNSPLHF.